The 20 T cell receptor beta chains below come from one sample, sequenced in a study of cytomegalovirus exposure and HLA in healthy donors. The PCR was carried out with 60 Vbeta primers and 13 Jbeta primers. Using immunoSEQ multiplex PCR, the repertoire was profiled, and TCRdb retains in-frame clones only, with some absent. The sample contains over 130,000 clones, about 85% of which appear only once. Sequenced input: PBMCs. These receptors originate from a human donor in good health.

This chain links TRBV25-1 with TRBJ2-6; 7 positions agree with TRBD1. The CDR3 contains 16 residues. J was trimmed by 2 bases and V by 8 bases; bases with no gene match: 9. CDR1 MGHDK and CDR2 SYGVNS come from the germline V gene. The CDR3, as DNA: TGTGCCAGCGGCGGTAGGACAGGCACTGGGGCCAACGTCCTGACTTTC. Translated: CASGGRTGTGANVLTF.

The rearrangement uses TRBV19 and TRBJ1-5; 9 positions agree with TRBD1. Germline loops: CDR1 LNHDA, CDR2 SQIVND (reference sequence). Trimming took 5 bases from V and 2 from J; bases not matched to a gene: 1. There are 14 residues in the CDR3. CDR3 sequence: CASSGDRGNQPQHF. The CDR3 DNA reads as TGTGCCAGTAGTGGGGACAGGGGCAATCAGCCCCAGCATTTT.

The gene calls are TRBV2 and TRBJ1-5; tentative D call: TRBD1 (6 bases). V gave up 6 bases and J gave up 1 base, with 13 bases separating them. Germline CDR1 is SNHLY and CDR2 is FYNNEI. This CDR3 contains 15 residues. CDR3 nucleotides: TGTGCCAGCAGCAGGGGAAAGGGGAGCAATCAGCCCCAGCATTTT. As protein: CASSRGKGSNQPQHF.

The chain couples TRBV30 to TRBJ1-5, with a possible D match to TRBD1 (6 bases). Trimming removed 2 bases from V and 4 bases from J, with 9 bases in between. The CDR3 is 13 residues long. Germline CDR1 reads GTSNPN; CDR2 reads SVGIG (reference sequence). The CDR3 spells CAWSSTGNQPQHF. CDR3 DNA: TGTGCCTGGAGTTCGACAGGTAATCAGCCCCAGCATTTT.

The chain joins TRBV7-2 to TRBJ1-2; 9 bases fit TRBD1. The ends lost 1 base at V and 5 bases at J; junction bases unmatched: 8. The germline V gene encodes CDR1 SGHTA and CDR2 FQGNSA. The CDR3 is 16 amino acids. The CDR3 region is CASSLGDRGNRYGYTF. In DNA, the CDR3 is TGTGCCAGCAGCTTAGGAGACAGGGGGAATCGGTATGGCTACACCTTC. The full variable domain, completed using reference TRBV7-2 and TRBJ1-2, is GAGVSQSPSNKVTEKGKDVELRCDPISGHTALYWYRQSLGQGLEFLIYFQGNSAPDKSGLPSDRFSAERTGGSVSTLTIQRTQQEDSAVYLCASSLGDRGNRYGYTFGSGTRLTVV.

The sample holds a few counts of this clone. The chain uses TRBV27 and TRBJ1-1; TRBD1 matches 7 bases. Losses at the gene ends were 3 bases for V and 1 base for J; bases not matched to a gene: 2. From germline, CDR1 is MNHEY and CDR2 SMNVEV (reference sequence). The CDR3 spans 14 residues. The CDR3 DNA follows: TGTGCCAGCAGTTTCCACAGGGGGAACACTGAAGCTTTCTTT. Protein product: CASSFHRGNTEAFF.

The gene calls are TRBV4-1 and TRBJ1-1; D is possibly TRBD1 (6 bases). Germline CDR1 and CDR2: MGHRA and YSYEKL. Trimming stripped 0 bases from V and 8 bases from J, with 22 bases between. CDR3 size: 17 residues. The CDR3 DNA follows: TGCGCCAGCAGCCAAGATCTCCATCTGGGGGCGTCCGGAGAAGCTTTCTTT. Its protein is CASSQDLHLGASGEAFF.

J is TRBJ2-1 and V is TRBV11-2; D is undetermined. In germline, CDR1 is SGHAT, CDR2 FQNNGV. The CDR3 contains 15 residues. V lost 5 bases, J lost 10 bases, and 21 bases lay in between. In nucleotides, the CDR3 is TGTGCCAGCAGCCCCCTCCCTTCCGCTGCGGAAGAGCAGTTCTTC. The encoded protein is CASSPLPSAAEEQFF.

As for this clone: One end of the junction varies from germline; a read error may be responsible. This chain joins TRBV5-4 and TRBJ1-2; possibly TRBD1 for D (5 bases). The CDR3 runs to 16 residues. The V gene's germline CDR1 is SGHNT and CDR2 YYREEE (reference sequence). The CDR3 region is CASSSTQGLFNYGYPF. The CDR3 DNA is TGTGCCAGCAGCTCAACCCAGGGACTCTTTAACTATGGCTACCCCTTC.

This clone was counted between two and nine times. This chain connects TRBV27 to TRBJ1-5, with 7 bases aligning to TRBD1. This CDR3 has 15 amino acids. Germline CDR1 is MNHEY and CDR2 is SMNVEV (reference sequence). Losses at the gene ends were 5 bases for V and 5 bases for J; bases not matched to a gene: 9. DNA for the CDR3: TGTGCCAGCAGTGCGTCGACAGGGAGAGATCAGCCCCAGCATTTT. It translates to CASSASTGRDQPQHF.

This clone was seen only once. The chain uses TRBV4-1 and TRBJ1-2; TRBD1 is a possible D gene (6 bases). The CDR3 is made up of 13 amino acids. Germline CDR1 is MGHRA and CDR2 is YSYEKL. The V and J ends lost 7 bases and 6 bases respectively, with 15 bases between them. The CDR3 coding sequence is TGCGCCAGCAAACGCAGGGGAATCGATGGCTACACCTTC. Translating gives CASKRRGIDGYTF.

CDR3 in amino acids: CASGRLAGYYNEQFF. CDR3 in DNA: TGTGCTAGTGGTCGACTAGCGGGGTACTACAATGAGCAGTTCTTC. The chain is built from TRBV12-5 and TRBJ2-1; 11 nucleotides align to TRBD2. Germline CDR1 reads LGHNT; CDR2 reads FRNRAP. The ends lost 5 bases at V and 3 bases at J; junction bases unmatched: 3. This CDR3 contains 15 residues.

The V and J genes are TRBV2 and TRBJ2-7; TRBD2 might be the D (5 bases). Trimming pared 6 bases from V and 3 bases from J, leaving 15 bases between. The germline CDR1 and CDR2 sequences are SNHLY and FYNNEI. The CDR3 runs 14 residues. DNA of the CDR3: TGTGCCAGCAGCGTGAACGGGGAGAACTACGAGCAGTACTTC. It specifies CASSVNGENYEQYF.

V gene TRBV7-2 combines with J gene TRBJ2-7; D ambiguous. Trimming took off 1 base at V and 5 bases at J, with 12 bases between the two ends. This CDR3 has 14 residues. The germline V gene encodes CDR1 SGHTA and CDR2 FQGNSA. The CDR3 sequence: CASSLGYPRDEQYF. CDR3 sequence (DNA): TGTGCCAGCAGCTTAGGTTATCCACGGGACGAGCAGTACTTC.

The chain links TRBV27 to TRBJ1-5; 9 positions match TRBD1. Germline assignment: CDR1 MNHEY and CDR2 SMNVEV (reference sequence). This CDR3 contains 16 residues. Trimming cost V 8 bases and J 3 bases; bases outside gene matches: 11. CDR3 sequence (DNA): TGTGCCAGCCGGACCGGGACAGGGCGTAACAATCAGCCCCAGCATTTT. Translated: CASRTGTGRNNQPQHF.

About this clone itself: The same CDR3 also results from other DNA sequences found in this sample. The chain combines TRBV28 with TRBJ1-5; no clear D. The CDR3 loop spans 12 amino acids. Between the trimmed V and J ends, which lost 5 bases and 3 bases, there was a span of 5 bases. The germline CDR1 and CDR2 sequences are MDHEN and SYDVKM. The CDR3 bases are TGTGCCAGCAGTCCCTTCAATCAGCCCCAGCATTTT. This gives the protein CASSPFNQPQHF. The whole variable domain, remainder taken from reference TRBV28 and TRBJ1-5, is DVKVTQSSRYLVKRTGEKVFLECVQDMDHENMFWYRQDPGLGLRLIYFSYDVKMKEKGDIPEGYSVSREKKERFSLILESASTNQTSMYLCASSPFNQPQHFGDGTRLSIL.

V usage is TRBV5-6 and J usage is TRBJ2-7, with D maybe TRBD1 (5 bases). CDR3 size: 14 residues. Between the trimmed V and J ends, which lost 1 base and 6 bases, there was a span of 14 bases. Germline lookup yields CDR1 SGHDT and CDR2 YYEEEE. CDR3 nucleotides: TGTGCCAGCAGCTTGCGACGACAGTTCGGCGAGCAGTACTTC. Amino acid sequence: CASSLRRQFGEQYF.

Comments on this clone: Sequence at one end of the junction differs from germline and may be a read error. The rearrangement joins TRBV7-7 to TRBJ2-5; TRBD2 matches at 8 bases. CDR3 length equals 14 residues. From germline, CDR1 is SSHAT and CDR2 FNYEAQ (reference sequence). The CDR3 DNA reads as TGTGCCAGCAGCCCGGGGGGGGACCACGAGACCCAGTACTTC. This translates into CASSPGGDHETQYF.

The chain has TRBV9 and TRBJ2-1; possible D gene TRBD2, 6 bases. The CDR3 sequence is 17 residues long. Trimming left V 3 bases short and J 0 bases short, with 16 bases between. CDR1 SGDLS and CDR2 YYNGEE come from the germline V gene. As DNA, the CDR3 is TGTGCCAGCAGCGCGCGAGGGACTTCGAGCTCCTACAATGAGCAGTTCTTC. It translates to CASSARGTSSSYNEQFF.

This chain uses TRBV20-1 with TRBJ2-7; tentative D call: TRBD2 (6 bases). Trimming stripped 7 bases from V and 4 bases from J, with 11 bases between. CDR1 is DFQATT and CDR2 is SNEGSKA in the germline V gene (reference sequence). The CDR3 loop spans 11 amino acids. The CDR3 DNA is TGCAGTGTGGACGGGAGTTACGAGCAGTACTTC. Translating it yields CSVDGSYEQYF.